This note documents a single TCR beta chain sequence. Its antigen is unknown. No qualities accompany the bases; no much larger clone lies one base away. The CDR3 holds 13 amino acids from the cysteine to the phenylalanine. Just CDR3 DNA is preserved here, 39 bases in frame from base 1. V and J are truncated by 6 bases and 4 bases respectively, leaving an intervening sequence of 12 bases. The library was prepared using 5' RACE. TCRdb names Illumina HiSeq 2500 as the instrument used. The second PCR ran for roughly 7 to 12 cycles and used a J-beta primer mix along with a sample-barcoded 5' primer. A unique molecular identifier was introduced onto each TCR beta cDNA molecule by a template-switch 5' adaptor carrying 12 random nucleotides. At least 2.5 million CDR3-containing paired-end reads were obtained from each sample. First-strand cDNA synthesis was performed from all RNA using the Mint cDNA synthesis kit, with priming by a TRBC-specific oligonucleotide. Following uracil-DNA glycosylase treatment, a first 18-cycle PCR with universal primers M1SS and BC2_uni_R was performed on all cDNA. Regarding the original processing steps: Normalization of each sample was performed by random selection of 1 million high-quality reads, each carrying a distinct molecular identifier. Reads sharing molecular identifiers were discarded rather than binned into consensus sequences. MiTCR, run with a Q25 quality threshold and the strictest error-elimination algorithm, handled CDR3 identification, clonotype clustering and error correction. A nonparametric unseen species model with Euler transformation was used to estimate lower-bound total TCR beta diversity. TCRdb trimmed the raw reads at Q25, called clones with MiXCR and kept productive beta chains. Every entry covers one CDR3 protein and lists the most common genes and DNA from its rows. The V and J calls here are based on TCRdb, not the publication. This sample holds 1.5 million to 2 million distinct CDR3 sequences; 40% to 55% were observed only once. Of the sample, about 2.1% is held by the ten largest clones.

These data originate in a study of blood T cells in healthy people across ages (dated by TCRdb to the mid-2010s). Background for the entire study: In model experiments, roughly one uniquely barcoded TCR beta cDNA molecule per two T cells was captured by template switching. The study measured age-related changes in TCR beta repertoire diversity using deep sequencing normalized with unique cDNA molecular identifiers. The donors were split into four age groups: young (average around 15 years), middle-aged (roughly 39), aged (approximately 59) and long-lived (roughly 77). Donors of different ages were randomly distributed across sequencing lanes to avoid experimental bias. The study analyzed two additional independent replicas of 1 million unique cDNA reads from the same blood draw for two donors, one aged 18 to 29 and one aged 80 or older.

The approximately 39 donors, aged roughly 6 to 95 years, were systemically healthy Caucasian individuals from Russia. Each donor gave about 9.7 milliliters of peripheral blood, drawn into EDTA-treated Vacutainer tubes. Ficoll-Paque density-gradient centrifugation was used to isolate PBMCs, with at least 7 million per sample. Trizol reagent was used to extract total RNA from the PBMCs, yielding at least 5.5 micrograms per sample. Naive CD45RAhigh/CD27high T cell percentages were measured by flow cytometry on a PBMC aliquot from every donor. Study-wide conclusions, independent of this receptor: Observed TCR beta diversity per million T cells fell roughly linearly with age, and a significant reduction was already apparent by age approximately 40. The percentage of naive T cells measured by flow cytometry correlated strongly with observed TCR beta diversity. Compared with the aged group, the long-lived group had more naive CD4+ T cells, fewer expanded clones and increased TCR diversity, suggesting age selection. Estimates of total diversity based on one million sequenced T cells were considered lower bounds and underestimates. Because the CMV infection status of the donors was unknown, age-related changes in expanded clonotypes may potentially have been confounded. Because profiling used bulk unsorted PBMCs, naive and antigen-experienced compartments could not be compared conclusively.

The rearranged segments are TRBV12-3 or TRBV12-4 and TRBJ1-2; TRBD1 is a possible D gene, resting on 6 matching bases. Sample: blood. The sequence was obtained from a woman in her thirties or forties in good health. The CDR3 protein sequence reads: CASRQGSGYGYTF. The nucleotide sequence is given as TGTGCCAGCAGACAGGGTTCGGGCTATGGCTACACCTTC.